The entry that follows covers one T cell receptor beta chain sequence. Assay used: immunoSEQ multiplex PCR; TCRdb lists only in-frame clones, some missing. The repertoire holds about 220,000 clones, with approximately 84% as singletons. The sample is drawn from a study of blood T cell repertoires in COVID-19. CDR1 SGHNT and CDR2 YYREEE come from the germline V gene (reference sequence). The CDR3 has 14 amino acids. Trimming removed 1 base at V and 4 bases at J, with 10 bases between. The material sequenced was PBMCs or T cells enriched from blood (not recorded which). The TCR was taken from a middle-aged man who had recovered from COVID-19. The chain uses TRBV5-4 and TRBJ2-3, with TRBD2 as a possible D gene (5 bases). CDR3 nucleotides: TGTGCCAGCAGCTTGAGAGGGATCGCAGATACGCAGTATTTT. Amino acid sequence: CASSLRGIADTQYF.